This T cell receptor beta chain was observed in a study of shared clonotypes between healthy human individuals. The CDR3 has 15 amino acids. Germline V CDR1 and CDR2: SGDLS, YYNGEE. The trim removed 6 bases at V and 5 bases at J, leaving 11 bases unmatched. TCRdb keeps only in-frame clones here, not all; method: immunoSEQ multiplex PCR. Of around 940,000 clones in the sample, approximately 80% were seen once. Sequencing was done on a sample of memory CD4+ T cells sorted from blood. Stated subset: CD45RA-negative fraction. The V call is TRBV9, the J call TRBJ2-3; 8 nucleotides align to TRBD1. The receptor was derived from a man in his late teens or twenties in good health. In nucleotides, the CDR3 is TGTGCCAGCACCCCAAGGACAGGGCAGGGAGATACGCAGTATTTT. Amino acid sequence: CASTPRTGQGDTQYF.